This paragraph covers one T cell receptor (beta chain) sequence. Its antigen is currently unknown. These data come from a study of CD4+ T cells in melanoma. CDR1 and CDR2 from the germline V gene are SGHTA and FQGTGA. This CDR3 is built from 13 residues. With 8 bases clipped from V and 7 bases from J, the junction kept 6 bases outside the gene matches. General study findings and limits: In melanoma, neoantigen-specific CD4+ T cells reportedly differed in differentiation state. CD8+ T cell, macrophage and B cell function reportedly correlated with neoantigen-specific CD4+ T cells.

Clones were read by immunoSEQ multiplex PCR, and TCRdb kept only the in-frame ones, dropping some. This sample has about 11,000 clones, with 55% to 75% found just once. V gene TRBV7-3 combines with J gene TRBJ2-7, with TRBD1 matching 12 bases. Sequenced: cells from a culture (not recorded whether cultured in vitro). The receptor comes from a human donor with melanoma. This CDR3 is CASGWDRGREQYF. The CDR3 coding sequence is TGTGCCAGCGGGTGGGACAGGGGGCGAGAGCAGTACTTC.